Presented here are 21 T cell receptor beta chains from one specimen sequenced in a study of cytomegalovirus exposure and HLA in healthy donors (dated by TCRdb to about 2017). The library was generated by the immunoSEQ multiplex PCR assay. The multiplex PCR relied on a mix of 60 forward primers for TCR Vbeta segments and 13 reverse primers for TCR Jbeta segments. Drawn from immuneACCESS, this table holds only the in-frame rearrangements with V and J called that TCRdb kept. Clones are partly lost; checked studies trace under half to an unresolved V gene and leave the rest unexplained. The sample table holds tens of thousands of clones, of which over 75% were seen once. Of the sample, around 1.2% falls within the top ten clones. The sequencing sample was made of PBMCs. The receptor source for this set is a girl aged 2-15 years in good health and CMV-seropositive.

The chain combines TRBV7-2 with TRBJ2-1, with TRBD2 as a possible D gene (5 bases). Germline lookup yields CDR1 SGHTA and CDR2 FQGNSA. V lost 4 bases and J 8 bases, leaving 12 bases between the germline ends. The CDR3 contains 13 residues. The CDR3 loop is CASSSIARDEQFF. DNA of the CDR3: TGTGCCAGCAGCTCTATAGCGCGAGATGAGCAGTTCTTC.

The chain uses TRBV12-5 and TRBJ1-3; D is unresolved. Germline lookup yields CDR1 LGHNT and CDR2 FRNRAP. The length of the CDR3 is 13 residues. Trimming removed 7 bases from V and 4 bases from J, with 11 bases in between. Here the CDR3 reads CASALLSGNTIYF. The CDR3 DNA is TGTGCTAGTGCCCTGCTGAGCGGAAACACCATATATTTT.

The CDR3 protein is CASSESAPWSEQYF. CDR3 nucleotide sequence: TGCGCCAGCAGTGAGTCTGCGCCCTGGAGTGAGCAGTACTTC. This chain joins TRBV10-1 and TRBJ2-7; no clear D. Trimming shortened V by 0 bases and J by 7 bases, and 13 bases separated the two germline ends. The CDR3 is 14 amino acids. Germline assignment: CDR1 WNHNN and CDR2 SYGVQD (reference sequence).

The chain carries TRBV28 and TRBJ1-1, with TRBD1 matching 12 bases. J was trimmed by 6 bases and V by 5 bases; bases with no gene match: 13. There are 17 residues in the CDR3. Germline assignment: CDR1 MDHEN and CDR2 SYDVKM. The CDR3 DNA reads TGTGCCAGCAGTCACCGGGACAGGGGGCGCTCGATCGCTGAAGCTTTCTTT. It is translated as CASSHRDRGRSIAEAFF.

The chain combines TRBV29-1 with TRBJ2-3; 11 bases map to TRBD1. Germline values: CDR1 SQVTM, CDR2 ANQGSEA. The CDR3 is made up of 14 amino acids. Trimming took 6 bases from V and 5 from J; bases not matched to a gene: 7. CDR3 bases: TGCAGCGTCGCAGGGACAGGGGGTGGAGATACGCAGTATTTT. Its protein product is CSVAGTGGGDTQYF.

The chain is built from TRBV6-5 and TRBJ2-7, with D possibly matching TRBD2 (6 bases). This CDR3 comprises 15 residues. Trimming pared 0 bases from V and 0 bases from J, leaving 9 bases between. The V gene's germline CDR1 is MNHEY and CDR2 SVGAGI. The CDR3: CASSYSKGLSYEQYF. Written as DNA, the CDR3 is TGTGCCAGCAGTTACTCGAAGGGACTCTCCTACGAGCAGTACTTC.

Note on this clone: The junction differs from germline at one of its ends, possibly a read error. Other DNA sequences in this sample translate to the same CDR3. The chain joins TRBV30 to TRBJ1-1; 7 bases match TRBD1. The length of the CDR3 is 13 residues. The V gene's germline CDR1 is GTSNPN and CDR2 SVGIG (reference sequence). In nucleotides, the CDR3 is TGTGCCTGGGACAGGGAGGATAACACTGAGGCTTTCTTT. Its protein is CAWDREDNTEAFF.

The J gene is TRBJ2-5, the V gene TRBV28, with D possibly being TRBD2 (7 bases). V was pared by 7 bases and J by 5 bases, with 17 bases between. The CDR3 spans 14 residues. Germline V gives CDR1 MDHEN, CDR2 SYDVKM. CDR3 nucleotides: TGTGCCAGCATTCCGGGGGGCCGCGGGGAGACCCAGTACTTC. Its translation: CASIPGGRGETQYF. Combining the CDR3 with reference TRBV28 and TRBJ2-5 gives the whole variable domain DVKVTQSSRYLVKRTGEKVFLECVQDMDHENMFWYRQDPGLGLRLIYFSYDVKMKEKGDIPEGYSVSREKKERFSLILESASTNQTSMYLCASIPGGRGETQYFGPGTRLLVL.

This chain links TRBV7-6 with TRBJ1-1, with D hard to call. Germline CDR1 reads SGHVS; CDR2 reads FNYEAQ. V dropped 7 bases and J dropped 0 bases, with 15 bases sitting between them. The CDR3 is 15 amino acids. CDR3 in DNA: TGTGCCAGCACCCCACAAACCGATATGAACACTGAAGCTTTCTTT. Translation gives CASTPQTDMNTEAFF. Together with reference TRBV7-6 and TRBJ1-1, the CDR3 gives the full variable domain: GAGVSQSPRYKVTKRGQDVALRCDPISGHVSLYWYRQALGQGPEFLTYFNYEAQQDKSGLPNDRFSAERPEGSISTLTIQRTEQRDSAMYRCASTPQTDMNTEAFFGQGTRLTVV.

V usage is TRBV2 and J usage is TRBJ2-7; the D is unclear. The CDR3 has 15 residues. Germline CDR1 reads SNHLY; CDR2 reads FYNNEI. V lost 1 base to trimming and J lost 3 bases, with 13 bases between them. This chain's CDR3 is CASSEDWSLNYEQYF. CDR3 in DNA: TGTGCCAGCAGTGAAGATTGGAGCCTCAACTACGAGCAGTACTTC.

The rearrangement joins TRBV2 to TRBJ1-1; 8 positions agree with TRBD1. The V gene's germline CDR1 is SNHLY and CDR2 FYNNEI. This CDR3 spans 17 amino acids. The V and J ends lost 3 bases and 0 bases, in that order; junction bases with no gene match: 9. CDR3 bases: TGTGCCAGCAGTGACTGGCAACAGGGGGACATGAACACTGAAGCTTTCTTT. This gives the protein CASSDWQQGDMNTEAFF.

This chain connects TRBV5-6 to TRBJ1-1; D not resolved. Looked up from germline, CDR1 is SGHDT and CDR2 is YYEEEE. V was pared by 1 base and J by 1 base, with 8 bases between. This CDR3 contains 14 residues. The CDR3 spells CASSLWRENTEAFF. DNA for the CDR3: TGTGCCAGCAGCTTGTGGAGGGAGAACACTGAAGCTTTCTTT.

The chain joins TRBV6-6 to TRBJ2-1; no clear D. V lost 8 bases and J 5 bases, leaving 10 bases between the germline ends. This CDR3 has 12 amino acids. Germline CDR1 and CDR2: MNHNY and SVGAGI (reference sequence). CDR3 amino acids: CASFGANNEQFF. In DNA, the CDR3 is TGTGCCAGCTTTGGTGCTAACAATGAGCAGTTCTTC.

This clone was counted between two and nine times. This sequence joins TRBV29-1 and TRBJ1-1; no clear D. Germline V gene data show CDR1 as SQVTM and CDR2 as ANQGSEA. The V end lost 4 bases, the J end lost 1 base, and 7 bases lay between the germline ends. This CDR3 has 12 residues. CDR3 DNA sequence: TGCAGCGTTGTACCCGGGAACACTGAAGCTTTCTTT. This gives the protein CSVVPGNTEAFF.

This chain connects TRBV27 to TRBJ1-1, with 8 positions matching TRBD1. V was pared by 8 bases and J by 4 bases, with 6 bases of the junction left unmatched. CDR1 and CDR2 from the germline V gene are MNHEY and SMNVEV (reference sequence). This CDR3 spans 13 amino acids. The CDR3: CASAGGSSTEAFF. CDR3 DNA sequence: TGTGCCAGCGCAGGGGGCTCTAGCACTGAAGCTTTCTTT.

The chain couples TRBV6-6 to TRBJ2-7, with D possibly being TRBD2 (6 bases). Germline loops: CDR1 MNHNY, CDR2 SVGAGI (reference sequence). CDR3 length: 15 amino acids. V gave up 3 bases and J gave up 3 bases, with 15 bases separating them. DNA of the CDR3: TGTGCCAGCAGTTATCCCTCTTTCGGGAGCTACGAGCAGTACTTC. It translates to CASSYPSFGSYEQYF.

The CDR3: CASSEPSPPFSEQYF. As DNA, the CDR3 is TGCGCCAGCAGTGAGCCGTCTCCCCCCTTCAGCGAGCAGTACTTC. The J gene is TRBJ2-7, the V gene TRBV10-1; no clear D gene. Germline-derived CDR1 and CDR2 are WNHNN and SYGVQD (reference sequence). The CDR3 runs 15 residues. Trimming shortened V by 2 bases and J by 6 bases, and 17 bases separated the two germline ends.

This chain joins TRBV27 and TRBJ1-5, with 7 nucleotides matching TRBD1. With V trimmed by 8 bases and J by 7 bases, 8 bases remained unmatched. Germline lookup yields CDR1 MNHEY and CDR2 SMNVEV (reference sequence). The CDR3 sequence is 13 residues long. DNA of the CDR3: TGTGCCAGCGGGGGACAGTGGGGCCAGCCCCAGCATTTT. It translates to CASGGQWGQPQHF.

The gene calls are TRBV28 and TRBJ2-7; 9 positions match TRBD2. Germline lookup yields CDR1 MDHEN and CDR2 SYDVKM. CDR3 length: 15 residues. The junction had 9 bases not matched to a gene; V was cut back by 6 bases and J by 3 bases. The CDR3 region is CASSLGAAGGYEQYF. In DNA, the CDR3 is TGTGCCAGCAGCCTAGGAGCAGCGGGAGGCTACGAGCAGTACTTC.

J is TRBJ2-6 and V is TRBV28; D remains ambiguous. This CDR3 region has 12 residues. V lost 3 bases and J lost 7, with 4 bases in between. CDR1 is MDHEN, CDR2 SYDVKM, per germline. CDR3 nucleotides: TGTGCCAGCAGTTTGCGAGCCAACGTCCTGACTTTC. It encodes CASSLRANVLTF.

The CDR3, as DNA: TGTGCCAGCAGTGTACTAGTCCAAGGTGAGCAGTTCTTC. Protein product: CASSVLVQGEQFF. The chain employs TRBV25-1 and TRBJ2-1, with TRBD2 as a possible D gene (5 bases). CDR1 is MGHDK, CDR2 SYGVNS, per germline. Deletions cut 4 bases from V and 9 bases from J, with 13 bases between. CDR3 size: 13 residues. Full variable domain (remainder filled in from reference TRBV25-1 and TRBJ2-1): EADIYQTPRYLVIGTGKKITLECSQTMGHDKMYWYQQDPGMELHLIHYSYGVNSTEKGDLSSESTVSRIRTEHFPLTLESARPSHTSQYLCASSVLVQGEQFFGPGTRLTVL.